Following are 4 T cell receptor beta chains from one sample sequenced in a study of T cell repertoires and Cas9 in healthy adults. Produced via immunoSEQ multiplex PCR; TCRdb's table is partial and in-frame only. Among 15,000 or so clones listed, approximately 91% were seen once. The sequenced material came from Tregs (CD4+, CD25+, CD127-, CD137-, CD154-) from PBMCs; culture status not recorded. The receptors were gathered from a human donor in good health.

The chain is built from TRBV7-9 and TRBJ2-3, with 7 bases lining up with TRBD1. Trimming removed 11 bases from V and 2 bases from J; junction bases left unmatched: 4. Germline V gene data show CDR1 as SEHNR and CDR2 as FQNEAQ (reference sequence). This CDR3 contains 12 residues. The CDR3 region is CAGDRDTDTQYF. For the CDR3, the DNA is TGTGCCGGCGACAGGGACACAGATACGCAGTATTTT.

The rearrangement joins TRBV11-3 to TRBJ2-2; 10 bases line up with TRBD2. Per germline, CDR1 SGHNT and CDR2 YENEEA. V shed 3 bases, J shed 7 bases, and the junction held 14 bases outside the gene matches. The CDR3 has 18 residues. The CDR3 spells CASSFYHPGTSALGELFF. Written as DNA, the CDR3 is TGTGCCAGCAGCTTTTACCACCCCGGGACTAGCGCCCTCGGGGAGCTGTTTTTT.

The chain combines TRBV10-3 with TRBJ2-1; D unclear. Germline V CDR1 and CDR2: ENHRY, SYGVKD. The germline V and J ends were trimmed by 0 bases and 3 bases, with 3 bases remaining between them. The CDR3 consists of 13 residues. The chain's CDR3 is CAISESGYNEQFF. Written as DNA, the CDR3 is TGTGCCATCAGTGAGTCGGGCTACAATGAGCAGTTCTTC.

The rearrangement uses TRBV11-3 and TRBJ2-5, with D possibly TRBD1 on 5 matching bases. Trimming left V 1 base short and J 9 bases short, with 12 bases between. Germline values: CDR1 SGHNT, CDR2 YENEEA. The CDR3 contains 13 residues. Here the CDR3 reads CASSLGREGAQYF. Here the CDR3 DNA reads TGTGCCAGCAGCTTAGGCAGGGAAGGGGCCCAGTACTTC.